This T cell receptor beta chain was captured by sequencing in a study of shared clonotypes between healthy human individuals. About the study: Researchers assigned three CD4 naive, three CD4 memory, two CD8 naive and one CD8 memory plate to each donor. General study findings and limits: Rarefaction showed sorted-subset sequencing was incomplete despite large depth. In four donors, around 4.8% of naive CD4 clonotypes appeared in common.

V was trimmed by 2 bases and J by 4 bases, leaving 12 bases between them. CDR1 MDHEN and CDR2 SYDVKM come from the germline V gene. The CDR3 has 14 residues. A note on this clone: Its matching antigen is unknown.

At a deep level, the assay was run. Produced via immunoSEQ multiplex PCR; TCRdb's table is partial and in-frame only. The profile shows 2,500,000 or so clones, roughly nine tenths of them singletons. The rearrangement uses TRBV28 and TRBJ2-7; maybe TRBD1 (6 bases). Sequencing was performed on naive CD4+ T cells sorted from blood. Described subset: CD45RA+ positively selected. This TCR was recovered from a man between 18 and 29 years old in good health. DNA of the CDR3: TGTGCCAGCAGTTTAACCACAGGGTTTTACGAGCAGTACTTC. Translation: CASSLTTGFYEQYF.